The 32 T cell receptor beta chains presented below share a single source sample, sequenced in a study of T cell responses to AZD1222 COVID-19 vaccine. The protocol was immunoSEQ multiplex PCR, while the TCRdb copy is restricted to in-frame clones and leaves out a portion. This sample has more than 150,000 clones; about 91% occur once, and the top ten carry approximately 0.49%. Material: peripheral blood, obtained on day 0 of AZD1222 vaccination. The receptor set was obtained from an adult in good health.

This chain joins TRBV2 and TRBJ1-1, with D maybe TRBD1 (6 bases). The CDR3 is 14 residues long. Germline V gives CDR1 SNHLY, CDR2 FYNNEI. Trimming removed 6 bases at V and 4 bases at J, with 15 bases between. As DNA, the CDR3 is TGTGCCAGCAGCAAAAGGTGGGGGCGCACTGAAGCTTTCTTT. Amino acid sequence: CASSKRWGRTEAFF.

V usage is TRBV30 and J usage is TRBJ2-7; 10 positions match TRBD1. V was clipped by 1 base and J by 7 bases; unmatched bases: 7. Per the germline V gene, CDR1 is GTSNPN and CDR2 is SVGIG (reference sequence). There are 14 residues in the CDR3. The CDR3 is CAWSGTGTGEEQYF. The CDR3 bases are TGTGCCTGGAGTGGAACCGGGACAGGGGAAGAGCAGTACTTC.

The rearrangement joins TRBV29-1 to TRBJ1-2; 9 bases match TRBD1. With V trimmed by 7 bases and J by 2 bases, 8 bases remained unmatched. The CDR3 spans 14 residues. CDR1 is SQVTM, CDR2 ANQGSEA, per germline. The CDR3 loop reads CSDGLGTGNYGYTF. CDR3 bases: TGCAGCGATGGACTGGGGACAGGGAACTATGGCTACACCTTC. The complete variable domain, with remaining parts taken from reference TRBV29-1 and TRBJ1-2, reads SAVISQKPSRDICQRGTSLTIQCQVDSQVTMMFWYRQQPGQSLTLIATANQGSEATYESGFVIDKFPISRPNLTFSTLTVSNMSPEDSSIYLCSDGLGTGNYGYTFGSGTRLTVV.

This chain links TRBV2 with TRBJ1-1; D remains ambiguous. This CDR3 is 13 amino acids long. Per the germline V gene, CDR1 is SNHLY and CDR2 is FYNNEI. V was shortened by 4 bases and J by 5 bases, with 11 bases between the two germline ends. For the CDR3, the DNA is TGTGCCAGCAGTGTCGTCCGGGCTACTGAAGCTTTCTTT. The encoded protein is CASSVVRATEAFF. Complete variable domain (other parts from reference TRBV2 and TRBJ1-1): EPEVTQTPSHQVTQMGQEVILRCVPISNHLYFYWYRQILGQKVEFLVSFYNNEISEKSEIFDDQFSVERPDGSNFTLKIRSTKLEDSAMYFCASSVVRATEAFFGQGTRLTVV.

V is TRBV2 and J is TRBJ2-7; 7 bases map to TRBD1. Germline assignment: CDR1 SNHLY and CDR2 FYNNEI. The CDR3 loop spans 13 amino acids. The J segment lost 2 bases and the V segment lost 4 bases, leaving 2 bases of the junction unmatched. The CDR3 DNA reads as TGTGCCAGCAGTGTAGGACAGGCCTACGAGCAGTACTTC. Protein sequence: CASSVGQAYEQYF.

The chain has TRBV5-1 and TRBJ2-1, with 10 bases that match TRBD2. The CDR3 spans 18 residues. Germline values: CDR1 SGHRS, CDR2 YFSETQ. J was trimmed by 0 bases and V by 0 bases; bases with no gene match: 6. The CDR3 DNA follows: TGCGCCAGCAGCTTGGACGGAGCGGGGGGGATCTCCTACAATGAGCAGTTCTTC. It specifies CASSLDGAGGISYNEQFF. Full variable domain (outside the CDR3, taken from reference TRBV5-1 and TRBJ2-1): KAGVTQTPRYLIKTRGQQVTLSCSPISGHRSVSWYQQTPGQGLQFLFEYFSETQRNKGNFPGRFSGRQFSNSRSEMNVSTLELGDSALYLCASSLDGAGGISYNEQFFGPGTRLTVL.

The V and J genes are TRBV27 and TRBJ2-7; TRBD2 matches 10 bases. V dropped 0 bases and J dropped 3; count of bases not matched to a gene: 2. The germline V gene encodes CDR1 MNHEY and CDR2 SMNVEV (reference sequence). The CDR3 consists of 15 residues. The CDR3 loop is CASSLSAGGIYEQYF. Here the CDR3 DNA reads TGTGCCAGCAGTTTATCAGCGGGGGGGATCTACGAGCAGTACTTC.

The chain joins TRBV18 to TRBJ2-1; TRBD2 agrees at 7 bases. The CDR3 is made up of 16 amino acids. V shed 0 bases, J shed 7 bases, and the junction held 9 bases outside the gene matches. Germline V gene sequence: CDR1 KGHSH, CDR2 LQKENI. The CDR3 spells CASSPPGREGVNEQFF. The CDR3 DNA is TGTGCCAGCTCACCACCGGGGAGGGAGGGTGTGAATGAGCAGTTCTTC.

This rearrangement joins TRBV5-5 to TRBJ1-6; a weak D match, TRBD1 (5 bases). Germline CDR1 reads SGHKS; CDR2 reads YYEKEE (reference sequence). This CDR3 has 14 residues. The V end lost 4 bases, the J end lost 5 bases, and 10 bases lay between the germline ends. The CDR3 sequence is CASSPLGDNSPLHF. In DNA form, the CDR3 reads TGTGCCAGCAGCCCTTTGGGGGATAATTCACCCCTCCACTTT. Complete variable domain (other parts from reference TRBV5-5 and TRBJ1-6): DAGVTQSPTHLIKTRGQQVTLRCSPISGHKSVSWYQQVLGQGPQFIFQYYEKEERGRGNFPDRFSARQFPNYSSELNVNALLLGDSALYLCASSPLGDNSPLHFGNGTRLTVT.

This chain links TRBV5-6 with TRBJ1-1; 7 bases match TRBD1. From germline, CDR1 is SGHDT and CDR2 YYEEEE. CDR3 size: 15 residues. With 4 bases clipped from V and 0 bases from J, the junction kept 6 bases outside the gene matches. The CDR3 bases are TGTGCCAGCAGCGGGACAGCCGAATTGAACACTGAAGCTTTCTTT. Amino acid sequence: CASSGTAELNTEAFF.

The J gene is TRBJ2-5, the V gene TRBV2; 8 nucleotides align to TRBD1. The CDR3 spans 13 residues. Germline V gives CDR1 SNHLY, CDR2 FYNNEI. Germline trimming cut 6 bases from V and 5 bases from J; bases unmatched to any gene: 5. CDR3 nucleotide sequence: TGTGCCAGCAGGGACAGGGTAACGGAGACCCAGTACTTC. This gives the protein CASRDRVTETQYF.

This chain connects TRBV9 to TRBJ1-1, with 8 bases fitting TRBD1. This CDR3 region has 15 residues. V lost 3 bases and J lost 5; bases outside the gene matches: 9. Germline V gene sequence: CDR1 SGDLS, CDR2 YYNGEE. The CDR3 reads CASSGPGQGRTEAFF. DNA of the CDR3: TGTGCCAGCAGCGGACCCGGACAGGGACGGACTGAAGCTTTCTTT.

This chain joins TRBV7-3 and TRBJ2-3, with D tentatively TRBD1 (6 bases). V lost 5 bases, J lost 2 bases, and 29 bases lay in between. There are 20 residues in the CDR3. Germline V lookup: CDR1 SGHTA, CDR2 FQGTGA. CDR3 protein: CASSPNAGGHWARVTDTQYF. In DNA form, the CDR3 reads TGTGCCAGCAGCCCCAATGCTGGGGGACACTGGGCTCGAGTCACAGATACGCAGTATTTT.

The chain has TRBV5-6 and TRBJ1-5; 7 positions agree with TRBD1. This CDR3 has 16 amino acids. CDR1 SGHDT and CDR2 YYEEEE come from the germline V gene. V shed 5 bases, J shed 7 bases, and the junction held 15 bases outside the gene matches. The CDR3 DNA follows: TGTGCCAGCAGTGATGGGCCGGGACAGAGGGGCCAGCCCCAGCATTTT. This encodes CASSDGPGQRGQPQHF.

This sequence joins TRBV4-1 and TRBJ2-7, with 8 bases lining up with TRBD2. CDR3 length: 17 amino acids. The ends lost 1 base at V and 1 base at J; junction bases unmatched: 9. Germline-derived CDR1 and CDR2 are MGHRA and YSYEKL. For the CDR3, the DNA is TGCGCCAGCAGCCAAGGGGGGGTAGCGGGGACATCCTACGAGCAGTACTTC. Amino acid sequence: CASSQGGVAGTSYEQYF.

Only one count was recorded for this clone. The chain recombines TRBV6-2 or TRBV6-3 with TRBJ1-4, with 9 bases aligning to TRBD1. Losses at the gene ends were 5 bases for V and 8 bases for J; bases not matched to a gene: 6. Germline V CDR1 and CDR2: MNHEY, SVGEGT. The CDR3 runs to 14 residues. CDR3 amino acids: CASSPDRGEEKLFF. CDR3 coding DNA: TGTGCCAGCAGTCCCGACAGGGGGGAGGAAAAACTGTTTTTT.

This rearrangement joins TRBV7-3 to TRBJ1-1; 12 bases are a match to TRBD1. V was clipped by 4 bases and J by 4 bases; unmatched bases: 4. Germline V lookup: CDR1 SGHTA, CDR2 FQGTGA. The CDR3 extends over 15 amino acids. The CDR3 sequence: CASSSGQGAVTEAFF. The CDR3 nucleotides read TGTGCCAGCAGCTCGGGACAGGGGGCGGTCACTGAAGCTTTCTTT.

About this clone: Other nucleotide sequences in the sample specify the same CDR3. This chain connects TRBV28 to TRBJ1-5; D possibly corresponds to TRBD1 (6 bases). This CDR3 comprises 12 residues. The germline CDR1 and CDR2 sequences are MDHEN and SYDVKM. V lost 6 bases to trimming and J lost 5 bases, with 8 bases between them. The CDR3 DNA reads as TGTGCCAGCAGACCAGGGGATCAGCCCCAGCATTTT. Its translation: CASRPGDQPQHF.

This chain uses TRBV28 with TRBJ2-1; 8 nucleotides line up with TRBD2. The CDR3 contains 11 residues. Trimming cost V 11 bases and J 8 bases; bases outside gene matches: 5. Germline V gene data show CDR1 as MDHEN and CDR2 as SYDVKM. CDR3 sequence reads: CAGSGGDEQFF. CDR3 nucleotides: TGTGCCGGGAGCGGGGGCGATGAGCAGTTCTTC.

The rearrangement links TRBV6-5 to TRBJ1-6; no clear D gene. The CDR3 loop spans 12 amino acids. In germline, CDR1 is MNHEY, CDR2 SVGAGI. Deletions cut 3 bases from V and 10 bases from J, with 7 bases between. CDR3 region: CASSYGPSPLHF. The CDR3 DNA sequence: TGTGCCAGCAGTTATGGTCCATCACCCCTCCACTTT.

On this clone: At the DNA level, this CDR3 is encoded by other sequences in the same sample as well. The chain uses TRBV7-3 and TRBJ1-1, with D tentatively TRBD1 (5 bases). Germline CDR1 is SGHTA and CDR2 is FQGTGA. V lost 5 bases and J 1 base, leaving 11 bases between the germline ends. CDR3 size: 14 residues. The CDR3 nucleotides read TGTGCCAGCAGCCCAGGACACCAGAACACTGAAGCTTTCTTT. Protein: CASSPGHQNTEAFF.

The chain couples TRBV9 to TRBJ2-1; 12 bases are shared with TRBD2. CDR3 size: 16 residues. V shed 0 bases and J 3 bases; nucleotides not matched to a gene: 1. CDR1 is SGDLS and CDR2 is YYNGEE in the germline V gene. Here the CDR3 DNA reads TGTGCCAGCAGCGTAGTACTAGCGGGAGGCTACAATGAGCAGTTCTTC. Its protein is CASSVVLAGGYNEQFF.

The V gene is TRBV14, the J gene TRBJ1-1; perhaps TRBD1 as D (6 bases). Germline assignment: CDR1 SGHDN and CDR2 FVKESK. The V end was cut by 5 bases, the J end by 2 bases, with 12 bases between. This CDR3 contains 14 residues. The chain's CDR3 is CASSFETGNTEAFF. The CDR3 nucleotides read TGTGCCAGCAGCTTTGAGACAGGTAACACTGAAGCTTTCTTT.

The genes are TRBV30 and TRBJ2-7; 8 bases agree with TRBD2. V lost 5 bases and J lost 4; bases outside the gene matches: 7. CDR1 is GTSNPN, CDR2 SVGIG, per germline (reference sequence). This CDR3 has 13 residues. CDR3 bases: TGTGCCTGGGGGGCCGGACTAGCATACGAGCAGTACTTC. It specifies CAWGAGLAYEQYF.

The chain joins TRBV5-4 to TRBJ2-3, with 9 bases that match TRBD2. Trimming removed 4 bases from V and 0 bases from J; junction bases left unmatched: 3. This CDR3 comprises 15 residues. CDR1 and CDR2 from the germline V gene are SGHNT and YYREEE (reference sequence). The CDR3 region is CASSPTSGSTDTQYF. The CDR3 bases are TGTGCCAGCAGCCCTACTAGCGGGAGCACAGATACGCAGTATTTT. The full variable domain, completed using reference TRBV5-4 and TRBJ2-3, is ETGVTQSPTHLIKTRGQQVTLRCSSQSGHNTVSWYQQALGQGPQFIFQYYREEENGRGNFPPRFSGLQFPNYSSELNVNALELDDSALYLCASSPTSGSTDTQYFGPGTRLTVL.

The chain recombines TRBV15 with TRBJ2-5; D gene unclear. The germline V gene has CDR1 LNHNV and CDR2 YYDKDF (reference sequence). With 3 bases removed from V and 5 bases from J, the gap between germline ends came to 7 bases. The CDR3 covers 12 residues. For the CDR3, the DNA is TGTGCCACCAGCAGTCGTCATGAGACCCAGTACTTC. Translated: CATSSRHETQYF.

The chain carries TRBV3-1 (or the pseudogene TRBV3-2) and TRBJ2-3, with 10 bases identical to TRBD2. V lost 3 bases to trimming and J lost 7 bases; unmatched junction nucleotides: 7. CDR1 is LGHDT and CDR2 is YNNKEL in the germline V gene (reference sequence). The CDR3 has 15 residues. The CDR3 region is CASSHLAGDSNTQYF. The DNA of the CDR3 is TGTGCCAGCAGCCACCTAGCGGGGGACTCTAATACGCAGTATTTT.

The rearrangement joins TRBV7-9 to TRBJ2-3; D not resolved. Germline loops: CDR1 SEHNR, CDR2 FQNEAQ (reference sequence). The CDR3 consists of 14 residues. Trimming shortened V by 5 bases and J by 0 bases, and 9 bases separated the two germline ends. CDR3 bases: TGTGCCAGCAGCCTCAGCACTAGCACAGATACGCAGTATTTT. It specifies CASSLSTSTDTQYF.

The chain employs TRBV3-1 (or the pseudogene TRBV3-2) and TRBJ2-5; tentative D call: TRBD1 (6 bases). Germline assignment: CDR1 LGHDT and CDR2 YNNKEL (reference sequence). This CDR3 has 14 residues. The V and J ends lost 6 bases and 1 base respectively, with 12 bases between them. The CDR3 DNA reads as TGTGCCAGCAGACCCGGGACAACCCAAGAGACCCAGTACTTC. Protein sequence: CASRPGTTQETQYF.

The chain recombines TRBV9 with TRBJ1-5; tentatively, D is TRBD1 (6 bases). Germline V lookup: CDR1 SGDLS, CDR2 YYNGEE. The V end was cut by 0 bases, the J end by 7 bases, with 14 bases between. The CDR3 has 15 residues. The CDR3 region is CASSVGSGDGQPQHF. The CDR3 nucleotides are TGTGCCAGCAGCGTAGGATCAGGGGACGGGCAGCCCCAGCATTTT. The whole variable domain, filled in from reference TRBV9 and TRBJ1-5, reads DSGVTQTPKHLITATGQRVTLRCSPRSGDLSVYWYQQSLDQGLQFLIQYYNGEERAKGNILERFSAQQFPDLHSELNLSSLELGDSALYFCASSVGSGDGQPQHFGDGTRLSIL.

This clone turned up a few times. This chain uses TRBV3-1 (or the pseudogene TRBV3-2) with TRBJ1-4; D is unclear. The CDR3 covers 15 residues. With 0 bases removed from V and 8 bases from J, the gap between germline ends came to 13 bases. Germline V gene sequence: CDR1 LGHDT, CDR2 YNNKEL (reference sequence). The CDR3 DNA sequence: TGTGCCAGCAGCCAAGACCTCGAAAGAGGGGAAAAACTGTTTTTT. Its protein is CASSQDLERGEKLFF.

The chain combines TRBV6-5 with TRBJ1-6; D is uncertain. V was clipped by 0 bases and J by 4 bases, with 10 bases between them. This CDR3 is built from 16 residues. Germline loops: CDR1 MNHEY, CDR2 SVGAGI. This chain's CDR3 is CASSYSGRAYNSPLHF. The CDR3 bases are TGTGCCAGCAGTTACTCGGGTAGAGCGTATAATTCACCCCTCCACTTT.